Shown below are 2 T cell receptor beta chains from a single sample sequenced in a study of neoadjuvant anti-PD-1 for oral cavity cancer. The method was immunoSEQ multiplex PCR; TCRdb's version includes in-frame clones alone and lacks a portion of them. Of under 20,000 clones in the sample, roughly 70% are singletons; the top ten hold roughly 3%. This sample comprised PBMCs, obtained before nivolumab (anti-PD-1) treatment. All receptors derive from a person aged 35-79 years with oral cavity squamous cell carcinoma.

The chain links TRBV11-2 to TRBJ2-2, with D perhaps being TRBD1 or TRBD2 (5 bases each). V lost 3 bases and J 5 bases, leaving 13 bases between the germline ends. The CDR3 sequence is 15 residues long. Germline CDR1 SGHAT, CDR2 FQNNGV. In DNA form, the CDR3 reads TGTGCCAGCAGCTTTGCGCAGGGAGTAACCGGGGAGCTGTTTTTT. Translating gives CASSFAQGVTGELFF. Full variable domain (remainder filled in from reference TRBV11-2 and TRBJ2-2): EAGVAQSPRYKIIEKRQSVAFWCNPISGHATLYWYQQILGQGPKLLIQFQNNGVVDDSQLPKDRFSAERLKGVDSTLKIQPAKLEDSAVYLCASSFAQGVTGELFFGEGSRLTVL.

The CDR3 loop is CASSFTEHGYTF. CDR3 bases: TGCGCCAGCAGCTTTACGGAACATGGCTACACCTTC. The V call is TRBV5-1, the J call TRBJ1-2, with D unclear. This CDR3 has 12 residues. Per germline, CDR1 SGHRS and CDR2 YFSETQ. The ends were cut back, 2 bases at V and 6 bases at J, with 8 bases in the middle.